Listed below are T cell receptor beta chains from one sample, sequenced in a study of OX40 agonist ivuxolimab in advanced cancers. Some clones are missing from TCRdb's copy, which holds only in-frame ones; the method was immunoSEQ multiplex PCR. The table records some 76,000 clones, roughly 93% of them present only once. The specimen comprised CD4+ or CD8+ T cells sorted from blood, sampled in a trial of the OX40 agonist ivuxolimab. Source of these receptors: an adult with an advanced solid tumor such as melanoma, head and neck, liver or kidney cancer. Each CDR3 is given with its conserved first and last residue. The D gene is left open where the match is weak. Rows give clone size only sometimes, using once, few, many, or a class for an expanded clone.

d_gene	v_gene	abundance	j_gene	CDR3nt	CDR3aa
.	TRBV4-1	many	TRBJ2-2	TGCGCCAGCAGCCCAGTAAACACCGGGGAGCTGTTTTTT	CASSPVNTGELFF
.	TRBV2	.	TRBJ2-7	TGTGCCAGCATAGGGCACCCACCCCACGAGCAGTACTTC	CASIGHPPHEQYF
.	TRBV5-6	.	TRBJ1-2	TGTGCCAGCAGCTTGCACCCGGGGGGGAGATTCGGATACACCTTC	CASSLHPGGRFGYTF
TRBD2	TRBV19	.	TRBJ2-7	TGTGCCAGTAGTACCGCCGGGACTAGCGGCTTCTACGAGCAGTACTTC	CASSTAGTSGFYEQYF
TRBD1	TRBV15	.	TRBJ2-6	TGTGCCACCAGAACCGGACAGGGGACTGGGGCCAACGTCCTGACTTTC	CATRTGQGTGANVLTF
.	TRBV7-2	once	TRBJ2-2	TGTGCCAGCAGCTTAGTAGGAGGGGGCAGCACCGGGGAGCTGTTTTTT	CASSLVGGGSTGELFF
.	TRBV28	.	TRBJ2-1	TGTGCCAGCAGTTTGGAAAACAGGGGAGGGATTGAGCAGTTCTTC	CASSLENRGGIEQFF
TRBD1	TRBV5-6	.	TRBJ1-5	TGTGCCAGCAGCTGGGGGACAGATGATCAGCCCCAGCATTTT	CASSWGTDDQPQHF
.	TRBV27	.	TRBJ1-5	TGTGCCAGCAGGCCCGACGGATTCAATAGCAATCAGCCCCAGCATTTT	CASRPDGFNSNQPQHF
.	TRBV4-3	.	TRBJ2-7	TGCGCCAGCAGCCAAGAAAGGGGGGTAACCTACGAGCAGTACTTC	CASSQERGVTYEQYF
TRBD1	TRBV29-1	.	TRBJ2-7	TGCAGCGTCGACACGGGACAGGGGGTAACCTACGAGCAGTACTTC	CSVDTGQGVTYEQYF
.	TRBV2	.	TRBJ1-6	TGTGCCAGCAGTGAGAGGCAGGAATCACCCCTCCACTTT	CASSERQESPLHF
.	TRBV13	few	TRBJ1-1	TGTGCCAGCAGCTTGGATAACACTGAAGCTTTCTTT	CASSLDNTEAFF
.	TRBV27	.	TRBJ2-2	TGTGCCAGCAGTTTGGGCGCCTGGGCCGGGGAGCTGTTTTTT	CASSLGAWAGELFF
.	TRBV27	once	TRBJ1-2	TGTGCCAGCAGTTCGGCAGGCCTTTCCTATGGCTACACCTTC	CASSSAGLSYGYTF
.	TRBV13	.	TRBJ1-3	TGTGCCAGCAGCTTCCCCGACAGTGCTGGAAACACCATATATTTT	CASSFPDSAGNTIYF
TRBD2	TRBV19	once	TRBJ2-5	TGTGCCAGTAGTATTGTGACGGGGGGGTCGGAGACCCAGTACTTC	CASSIVTGGSETQYF
.	TRBV6-6	few	TRBJ1-2	TGTGCCAGCAGTTACTCGATGGAGGGAATAGAGGGCTACACCTTC	CASSYSMEGIEGYTF
TRBD1	TRBV5-1	once	TRBJ1-2	TGCGCCAGCAGCTTAGGTACAGGGGGTAGCTATGGCTACACCTTC	CASSLGTGGSYGYTF
.	TRBV19	once	TRBJ2-2	TGTGCCAGTAGTATGCGGACAGCCACCGGGGAGCTGTTTTTT	CASSMRTATGELFF
TRBD2	TRBV19	.	TRBJ2-3	TGTGCCAGTACGACTAGCGGGGGGGCGAGCACAGATACGCAGTATTTT	CASTTSGGASTDTQYF
.	TRBV6-1	.	TRBJ2-5	TGTGCCAGCAGTGAAGACACAGGGTATGGGGAGACCCAGTACTTC	CASSEDTGYGETQYF
TRBD1	TRBV9	.	TRBJ2-7	TGTGCCAGCAGCGTAGGACAGGGCCGCTCCTACGAGCAGTACTTC	CASSVGQGRSYEQYF
TRBD1	TRBV14	once	TRBJ1-4	TGTGCCAGCAGCCGGACAGGGGGAAGTCGTGAAAAACTGTTTTTT	CASSRTGGSREKLFF
TRBD1	TRBV10-3	once	TRBJ2-7	TGTGCCATCAGTGAGGGACAGGGAGTAAGGGGTTACGAGCAGTACTTC	CAISEGQGVRGYEQYF
.	TRBV4-1	.	TRBJ2-1	TGCGCCAGCAGCCATCGACTAGACTCCTACAATGAGCAGTTCTTC	CASSHRLDSYNEQFF
TRBD1	TRBV27	.	TRBJ2-7	TGTGCCAGCAGCCATCGACAGGGTCCCTCCTACGAGCAGTACTTC	CASSHRQGPSYEQYF
.	TRBV11-3	.	TRBJ2-2	TGTGCCAGCAGCCCATTTAACGGGGAGCTGTTTTTT	CASSPFNGELFF
TRBD1	TRBV13	.	TRBJ2-7	TGTGCCAGCAGCTTTGGACAGGGGCTCCCCTACGAGCAGTACTTC	CASSFGQGLPYEQYF
TRBD1	TRBV4-1	once	TRBJ2-1	TGCGCCAGCAGCCCGCTGGGACAGACCTACAATGAGCAGTTCTTC	CASSPLGQTYNEQFF
.	TRBV9	once	TRBJ2-1	TGTGCCAGCAGCGTAGCTACTCACAATGAGCAGTTCTTC	CASSVATHNEQFF
.	TRBV5-6	few	TRBJ1-2	TGTGCCAGCAGCTTGGAGGAGGGCCCTGGCTACACCTTC	CASSLEEGPGYTF
TRBD2	TRBV5-1	.	TRBJ2-5	TGCGCCAGTACCCTCGGGGGGAACCAAGAGACCCAGTACTTC	CASTLGGNQETQYF
.	TRBV9	.	TRBJ1-2	TGTGCCAGCAGCGTTTTTTGGGGCGATCCTCCAACTTCTAACTATGGCTACACCTTC	CASSVFWGDPPTSNYGYTF
TRBD1	TRBV7-6	once	TRBJ1-2	TGTGCCAGCAGCATAGGGTTGGACAGGGACTACGGGGGGTATGGCTACACCTTC	CASSIGLDRDYGGYGYTF
.	TRBV14	once	TRBJ1-2	TGTGCCAGCAGCCAAGATGTAGGGGGGATCTATGGCTACACCTTC	CASSQDVGGIYGYTF
.	TRBV6-5	.	TRBJ2-2	TGTGCCAGCAGTTCCACGAGTTCCGGGGAGCTGTTTTTT	CASSSTSSGELFF
.	TRBV2	.	TRBJ2-3	TGTGCCACCGAGGGTCTTCGCACAGATACGCAGTATTTT	CATEGLRTDTQYF
.	TRBV14	.	TRBJ1-3	TGTGCCAGCAGCCAAGGGCCCGGTTCTGGAAACACCATATATTTT	CASSQGPGSGNTIYF
.	TRBV27	.	TRBJ1-5	TGTGCCAGCAGTTTATCGGTGACGGGGAGCAATCAGCCCCAGCATTTT	CASSLSVTGSNQPQHF
.	TRBV1	.	TRBJ1-3	TGCACCAGCAGCCAAGATATTGGAAACACCATATATTTT	CTSSQDIGNTIYF
.	TRBV18	.	TRBJ2-1	TGTGCCAGCTCACCACCGGGCGCGGGGCGGAACAATGAGCAGTTCTTC	CASSPPGAGRNNEQFF
TRBD1	TRBV4-3	.	TRBJ1-4	TGCGCCAGCAGCCAAGGTGACAGGGGTGGTGAAAAACTGTTTTTT	CASSQGDRGGEKLFF
.	TRBV29-1	few	TRBJ1-2	TGCAGCGTTGATTGGGATGGCTACACCTTC	CSVDWDGYTF
TRBD2	TRBV7-8	.	TRBJ2-7	TGTGCCAGCAGCTTAACTAGCGGCTACGAGCAGTACTTC	CASSLTSGYEQYF
TRBD1	TRBV10-3	.	TRBJ2-7	TGTGCCATCAGTGAGCCAGCCCTAACCGGACAGGTTTACGAGCAGTACTTC	CAISEPALTGQVYEQYF
TRBD1	TRBV10-1	.	TRBJ2-7	TGCGCCAGCAGTGAGTTTAGTGCCGGGACAGTCTACGAGCAGTACTTC	CASSEFSAGTVYEQYF
.	TRBV2	.	TRBJ1-1	TGTGCCAGCAGCAGCACAGGAGCGAACACTGAAGCTTTCTTT	CASSSTGANTEAFF
TRBD2	TRBV7-9	.	TRBJ2-2	TGTGCCAGCAGCTTAGCGCGGGCTAGCGGGAGCAAGAACACCGGGGAGCTGTTTTTT	CASSLARASGSKNTGELFF
.	TRBV28	.	TRBJ2-7	TGTGCCAGCAGCCCTCTGGGTTTGGTATACGAGCAGTACTTC	CASSPLGLVYEQYF
TRBD2	TRBV9	.	TRBJ2-5	TGTGCCAGCAGCGTAGGCGTTGGGGGGGGTGAGACCCAGTACTTC	CASSVGVGGGETQYF
.	TRBV4-1	.	TRBJ2-5	TGCGCCAGCAGCCAAGGGGAAAGGGTTGAAGAGACCCAGTACTTC	CASSQGERVEETQYF
TRBD2	TRBV7-9	.	TRBJ2-5	TGTGCCAGCAGCGAACCGGGACTACGGGAGACCCAGTACTTC	CASSEPGLRETQYF